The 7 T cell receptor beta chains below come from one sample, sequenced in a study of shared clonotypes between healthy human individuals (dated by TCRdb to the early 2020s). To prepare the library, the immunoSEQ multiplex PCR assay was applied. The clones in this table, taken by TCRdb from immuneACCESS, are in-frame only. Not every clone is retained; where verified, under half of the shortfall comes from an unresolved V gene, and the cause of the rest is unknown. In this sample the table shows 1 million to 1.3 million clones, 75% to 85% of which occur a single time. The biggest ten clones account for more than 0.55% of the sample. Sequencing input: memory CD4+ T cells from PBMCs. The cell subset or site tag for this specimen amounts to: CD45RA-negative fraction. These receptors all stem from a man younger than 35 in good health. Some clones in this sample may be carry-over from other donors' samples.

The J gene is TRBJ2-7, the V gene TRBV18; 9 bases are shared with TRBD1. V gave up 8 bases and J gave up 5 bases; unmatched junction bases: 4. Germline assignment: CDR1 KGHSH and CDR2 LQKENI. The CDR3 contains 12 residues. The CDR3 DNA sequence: TGTGCCAGCGCGGACAGGGGCAACGAGCAGTACTTC. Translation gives CASADRGNEQYF.

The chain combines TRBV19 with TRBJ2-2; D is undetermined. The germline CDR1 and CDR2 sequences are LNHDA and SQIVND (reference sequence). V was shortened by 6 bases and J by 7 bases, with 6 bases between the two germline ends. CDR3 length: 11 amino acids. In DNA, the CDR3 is TGTGCCAGTAGCCTGTTCGGGGAGCTGTTTTTT. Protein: CASSLFGELFF.

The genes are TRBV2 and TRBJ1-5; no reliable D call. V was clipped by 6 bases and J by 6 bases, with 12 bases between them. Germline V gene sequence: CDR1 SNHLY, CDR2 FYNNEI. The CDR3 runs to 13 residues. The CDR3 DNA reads TGTGCCAGCAGCACCGGACGCGGTCAGCCCCAGCATTTT. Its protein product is CASSTGRGQPQHF.

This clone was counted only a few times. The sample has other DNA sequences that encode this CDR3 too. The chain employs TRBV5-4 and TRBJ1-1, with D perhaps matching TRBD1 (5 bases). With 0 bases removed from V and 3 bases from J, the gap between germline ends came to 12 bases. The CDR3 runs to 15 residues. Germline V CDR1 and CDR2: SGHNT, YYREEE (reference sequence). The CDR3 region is CASSLAGARDTEAFF. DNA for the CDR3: TGTGCCAGCAGCTTGGCCGGGGCGCGGGACACTGAAGCTTTCTTT.

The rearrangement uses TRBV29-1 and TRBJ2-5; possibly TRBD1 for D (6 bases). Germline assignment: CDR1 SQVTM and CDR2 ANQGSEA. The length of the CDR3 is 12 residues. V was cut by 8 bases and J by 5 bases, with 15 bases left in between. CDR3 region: CSLLMGAETQYF. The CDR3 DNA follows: TGCAGCCTTCTGATGGGGGCCGAGACCCAGTACTTC.

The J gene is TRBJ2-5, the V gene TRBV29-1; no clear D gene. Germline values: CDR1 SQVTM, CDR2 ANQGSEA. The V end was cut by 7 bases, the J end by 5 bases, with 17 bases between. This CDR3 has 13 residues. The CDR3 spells CSAGQEPLETQYF. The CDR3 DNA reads TGCAGCGCCGGCCAGGAGCCGCTGGAGACCCAGTACTTC. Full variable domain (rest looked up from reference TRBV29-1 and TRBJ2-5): SAVISQKPSRDICQRGTSLTIQCQVDSQVTMMFWYRQQPGQSLTLIATANQGSEATYESGFVIDKFPISRPNLTFSTLTVSNMSPEDSSIYLCSAGQEPLETQYFGPGTRLLVL.

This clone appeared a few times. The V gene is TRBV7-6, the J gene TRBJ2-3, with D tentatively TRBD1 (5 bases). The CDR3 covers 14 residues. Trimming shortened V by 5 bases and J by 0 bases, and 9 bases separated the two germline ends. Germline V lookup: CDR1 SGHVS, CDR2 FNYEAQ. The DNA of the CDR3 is TGTGCCAGCAGCCCTGACAGTAGCACAGATACGCAGTATTTT. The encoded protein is CASSPDSSTDTQYF.